Each of the 23 T cell receptor beta chains below was sequenced from the same sample in a study of low-dose radiotherapy and immunotherapy resistance in tumors (dated by TCRdb to 2021 to 2024). Sequencing instrument: Illumina HiSeq 2500. First-strand cDNA was synthesized with Superscript III and a set of TRAV- and TRBV-specific primers, covering both TCRalpha and TCRbeta chains. TCRs were amplified with Phusion for around 18 PCR cycles, with a constant-region primer paired with the adapter attached to the V primers. TCRdb passed the public sequencing reads through fastp at Q25 and MiXCR, retaining productive beta sequences. CDR3 protein duplicates are merged, each entry listing the most common genes and DNA. This sample comprises 55,000 to 70,000 distinct CDR3 sequences, around 25% of them detected only once. The ten largest clones represent around 5.7% of the sample. What this sample's time point label stands for: before trial treatment.

The sequencing used PBMCs, collected before treatment. The receptors come from a male donor with prostate cancer.

This clonotype was recorded at least ten times. J is TRBJ2-2 and V is TRBV19, with 7 bases lining up with TRBD1. Germline CDR1 LNHDA, CDR2 SQIVND (reference sequence). The CDR3 length is 15 residues. The V gene end was trimmed by 7 bases and the J gene end by 2 bases; junction bases not matched to a gene: 7. The CDR3 loop is CASTQRDRNTGELFF. CDR3 DNA sequence: TGTGCCAGTACCCAAAGGGACAGAAACACCGGGGAGCTGTTTTTT.

Of note for this clonotype: A far larger clone is one base from this, pointing to a likely read error. The chain is built from TRBV28 and TRBJ2-1, with D unresolved. V lost 8 bases and J 10 bases, leaving 24 bases between the germline ends. Germline-derived CDR1 and CDR2 are MDHEN and SYDVKM. The CDR3 length is 15 residues. The CDR3, as DNA: TGTGCCAGCGTCAAGTCCCGGCCAGGAGCCTACGAGCAGTTCTTC. Residues: CASVKSRPGAYEQFF.

This clonotype was observed at least ten times. This chain links TRBV9 with TRBJ2-5; TRBD1 aligns across 8 bases. The trim removed 4 bases at V and 5 bases at J, leaving 10 bases unmatched. This CDR3 contains 15 residues. Germline V lookup: CDR1 SGDLS, CDR2 YYNGEE. The CDR3 DNA is TGTGCCAGCAGCTCCCAGGACAGGGTTCGGGAGACCCAGTACTTC. This sequence encodes CASSSQDRVRETQYF.

This clonotype occurred many times. This chain connects TRBV9 to TRBJ1-5, with no clear D. The CDR3 spans 14 residues. The V and J ends lost 0 bases and 3 bases respectively, with 7 bases between them. Germline values: CDR1 SGDLS, CDR2 YYNGEE. The CDR3: CASSVENSNQPQHF. CDR3 bases: TGTGCCAGCAGCGTAGAAAACTCCAATCAGCCCCAGCATTTT.

This clonotype was detected many times. This chain joins TRBV12-3 or TRBV12-4 and TRBJ2-3; possibly TRBD2 for D (5 bases). The CDR3 totals 14 residues. V shed 5 bases and J shed 1 base, with 10 bases lying between them. The CDR3 sequence: CASSDGLRTDTQYF. In nucleotides, the CDR3 is TGTGCCAGCAGTGACGGACTCCGCACAGATACGCAGTATTTT.

This clonotype was recorded at least ten times. The chain combines TRBV24-1 with TRBJ2-3; no firm D call. The CDR3 loop spans 13 amino acids. V gave up 6 bases and J gave up 4 bases, with 10 bases separating them. In germline, CDR1 is KGHDR, CDR2 SFDVKD. The CDR3 coding sequence is TGTGCCACCAGTCGAGGCGTTCCAGATACGCAGTATTTT. Translating gives CATSRGVPDTQYF.

The chain is built from TRBV28 and TRBJ1-1, with D unresolved. The V end lost 7 bases, the J end lost 6 bases, and 15 bases lay between the germline ends. Germline CDR1 is MDHEN and CDR2 is SYDVKM. The CDR3 is 13 residues long. The CDR3 sequence: CASTEEGPSEAFF. The CDR3, as DNA: TGTGCCAGCACCGAAGAGGGCCCCTCTGAAGCTTTCTTT.

The chain couples TRBV6-2 or TRBV6-3 to TRBJ1-1; D is unresolved. V lost 5 bases and J lost 5, with 12 bases in between. The CDR3 covers 13 residues. Germline V gives CDR1 MNHEY, CDR2 SVGEGT. CDR3 DNA sequence: TGTGCCAGCAGTGAATTAGTGGGAACTGAAGCTTTCTTT. Protein product: CASSELVGTEAFF.

This clonotype was counted at least ten times. This chain joins TRBV4-2 and TRBJ2-1, with no clear D. From germline, CDR1 is LGHNA and CDR2 YNFKEQ. The CDR3 loop spans 15 amino acids. Trimming shortened V by 1 base and J by 2 bases, and 9 bases separated the two germline ends. The CDR3 sequence: CASSQADRTYNEQFF. The CDR3 DNA sequence: TGTGCCAGCAGCCAAGCCGACCGCACCTACAATGAGCAGTTCTTC.

This clonotype was detected many times. The chain couples TRBV29-1 to TRBJ2-7, with no clear D. CDR1 is SQVTM and CDR2 is ANQGSEA in the germline V gene. This CDR3 has 11 amino acids. With 5 bases removed from V and 3 bases from J, the gap between germline ends came to 8 bases. CDR3 bases: TGCAGCGTTCTCTCCGGCTACGAGCAGTACTTC. Its protein is CSVLSGYEQYF.

This chain joins TRBV12-3 or TRBV12-4 and TRBJ1-2; a possible D gene is TRBD1 (6 bases). The CDR3 loop spans 15 amino acids. Trimming removed 1 base from V and 4 bases from J, with 13 bases in between. DNA for the CDR3: TGTGCCAGCAGTTTAGTAGGACAGAACTTCTATGGCTACACCTTC. Protein: CASSLVGQNFYGYTF.

The chain links TRBV20-1 to TRBJ1-1, with a tentative D call TRBD1 (5 bases). This CDR3 is built from 14 residues. Germline V gene sequence: CDR1 DFQATT, CDR2 SNEGSKA (reference sequence). The germline V and J ends were trimmed by 6 bases and 7 bases, with 21 bases remaining between them. The CDR3: CSALPGGIRNEAFF. CDR3 coding DNA: TGCAGTGCCCTTCCCGGGGGAATAAGGAATGAAGCTTTCTTT.

This clonotype was recorded many times. The chain has TRBV6-2 or TRBV6-3 and TRBJ1-1; no clear D gene. Germline V gives CDR1 MNHEY, CDR2 SVGEGT. The CDR3 sequence is 13 residues long. V was clipped by 6 bases and J by 2 bases, with 10 bases between them. Here the CDR3 DNA reads TGTGCCAGCAGCTACCAAGGCAACACTGAAGCTTTCTTT. Protein product: CASSYQGNTEAFF.

This clonotype has at least ten counts. The rearrangement links TRBV7-9 to TRBJ2-1; 10 nucleotides match TRBD2. This CDR3 region has 13 residues. The V segment lost 5 bases and the J segment 9 bases; nucleotides outside the gene matches: 4. Germline V gene data show CDR1 as SEHNR and CDR2 as FQNEAQ (reference sequence). CDR3 DNA sequence: TGTGCCAGCAGCCCCGGGACTAGCGTTGAGCAGTTCTTC. Its protein product is CASSPGTSVEQFF.

This clonotype was recorded at least ten times. This sequence joins TRBV7-3 and TRBJ2-7; D uncertain. CDR1 is SGHTA, CDR2 FQGTGA, per germline. This CDR3 spans 15 amino acids. With 0 bases removed from V and 1 base from J, the gap between germline ends came to 10 bases. CDR3 sequence (DNA): TGTGCCAGCAGCTTAACGCATGCACAGTCCTACGAGCAGTACTTC. Its protein product is CASSLTHAQSYEQYF.

With regard to this clonotype: This likely reflects a read error, since a far larger clone is one base away. The V call is TRBV15, the J call TRBJ2-7, with TRBD1 matching 12 bases. This CDR3 region has 15 residues. Germline V lookup: CDR1 LNHNV, CDR2 YYDKDF (reference sequence). Trimming took 3 bases from V and 7 from J; bases not matched to a gene: 7. Here the CDR3 reads CATSSGTGGKNEQYF. For the CDR3, the DNA is TGTGCCACCAGCAGTGGGACAGGGGGCAAGAATGAGCAGTACTTC.

V and J are TRBV28 and TRBJ2-7; no clear D. The V gene lost 7 bases and the J gene lost 4 bases, with 14 bases spanning the gap. Germline CDR1 and CDR2: MDHEN and SYDVKM. There are 13 residues in the CDR3. CDR3: CASISLGSYEQYF. The CDR3 DNA sequence: TGTGCCAGCATATCTCTGGGAAGTTACGAGCAGTACTTC. Based on the CDR3 plus reference TRBV28 and TRBJ2-7, the full variable domain is DVKVTQSSRYLVKRTGEKVFLECVQDMDHENMFWYRQDPGLGLRLIYFSYDVKMKEKGDIPEGYSVSREKKERFSLILESASTNQTSMYLCASISLGSYEQYFGPGTRLTVT.

This clonotype was seen ten or more times. The gene calls are TRBV19 and TRBJ2-2; 10 bases map to TRBD2. The germline CDR1 and CDR2 sequences are LNHDA and SQIVND (reference sequence). This CDR3 spans 16 amino acids. Germline trimming cut 3 bases from V and 4 bases from J; bases unmatched to any gene: 5. The CDR3 bases are TGTGCCAGTAGTATCAGCGGGAGGGCCGTCACCGGGGAGCTGTTTTTT. Protein sequence: CASSISGRAVTGELFF. Variable domain in full (rest from reference TRBV19 and TRBJ2-2): DGGITQSPKYLFRKEGQNVTLSCEQNLNHDAMYWYRQDPGQGLRLIYYSQIVNDFQKGDIAEGYSVSREKKESFPLTVTSAQKNPTAFYLCASSISGRAVTGELFFGEGSRLTVL.

This clonotype was recorded a few times. V and J are TRBV5-1 and TRBJ1-1; 7 positions match TRBD1. The trim removed 4 bases at V and 4 bases at J, leaving 4 bases unmatched. This CDR3 has 13 residues. Germline-derived CDR1 and CDR2 are SGHRS and YFSETQ. The CDR3 is CASSVWTGTEAFF. CDR3 bases: TGCGCCAGCAGCGTTTGGACAGGCACTGAAGCTTTCTTT.

This clonotype was found many times. The DNA of the CDR3 is TGTGCCAGCAGCCAAGTGGCAGGGGGCAATCAGCCCCAGCATTTT. Translated, it gives CASSQVAGGNQPQHF. This sequence joins TRBV3-1 and TRBJ1-5; a weak D match, TRBD1 (6 bases). The CDR3 consists of 15 residues. V lost 1 base and J lost 2, with 9 bases in between. The germline V gene has CDR1 LGHDT and CDR2 YNNKEL (reference sequence).

This clonotype was detected many times. V usage is TRBV3-1 and J usage is TRBJ1-2; D is uncertain. In germline, CDR1 is LGHDT, CDR2 YNNKEL (reference sequence). V was cut by 2 bases and J by 7 bases, with 11 bases left in between. This CDR3 is 13 amino acids long. Here the CDR3 reads CASSQRLGSGYTF. CDR3 DNA sequence: TGTGCCAGCAGCCAACGGCTGGGATCTGGCTACACCTTC.

The rearrangement links TRBV20-1 to TRBJ2-3; 9 nucleotides match TRBD2. This CDR3 spans 15 amino acids. The V gene's germline CDR1 is DFQATT and CDR2 SNEGSKA (reference sequence). The V and J ends lost 5 bases and 2 bases, in that order; junction bases with no gene match: 8. This CDR3 is CSALPGLAITDTQYF. The DNA for the CDR3 is TGCAGTGCTTTACCGGGACTAGCAATCACAGATACGCAGTATTTT.

Notes on this clonotype: With a far larger clone one base away, a read error is the likely cause. This chain joins TRBV6-8 and TRBJ2-7; 8 positions agree with TRBD1. Germline-derived CDR1 and CDR2 are MNHGY and SAAAGT. This CDR3 spans 14 amino acids. CDR3 DNA sequence: TGTGCCAGCGGTTACGGACAGGGCAACTACGAGCAGTACTTC. As protein: CASGYGQGNYEQYF.